This T cell receptor (beta chain) was captured in a study of brain T cells in children with intractable seizures. Study results and caveats: Patients' HCMV serostatus was unknown; virus specificity rests on CDR3 similarity alone.

Sequenced by immunoSEQ multiplex PCR; TCRdb stores in-frame clones only, minus some. The sample holds over 95,000 clones; around 94% are singletons and the top ten take around 4.1%. The CDR3 contains 15 residues. CDR1 and CDR2 from the germline V gene are MDHEN and SYDVKM. The ends lost 3 bases at V and 4 bases at J; junction bases unmatched: 7. On this clone: Antigen unknown.

Sample: peripheral blood, taken at surgery. The genes are TRBV28 and TRBJ2-7; TRBD2 aligns across 9 bases. This receptor was obtained from a boy less than two years old with hemimegalencephaly and intractable seizures. The chain's CDR3 is CASSLYSGSLYEQYF. The CDR3 bases are TGTGCCAGCAGTTTGTATAGCGGGAGTTTATACGAGCAGTACTTC.